The following is a TCR beta chain sequence with its context. Its antigen is currently unknown. These data come from a study of graft-versus-host responses after intestinal transplantation. Study at large: As for transplant type, recipients had multivisceral, liver-intestinal, or isolated intestinal grafts. Once they had received anti-thymocyte globulin induction, all recipients took tacrolimus and steroids for about 3 years. Findings and limits, study-wide: Analysis identified GvH clones in recipient marrow, with some appearing first in ileum or blood. Early after transplant, HvG declines were associated with peak levels of circulating GvH clones.

The repertoire was sequenced with immunoSEQ multiplex PCR; TCRdb's copy has only in-frame clones and lacks some. The sample includes about 90,000 clones, about four fifths of them seen just once. The V end lost 2 bases, the J end lost 0 bases, and 10 bases lay between the germline ends. This CDR3 comprises 16 residues. CDR1 and CDR2 (germline): SGHNT, YENEEA. This chain uses TRBV11-3 with TRBJ2-2, with unresolved D. The receptor's source is a human donor who received an intestinal transplant. The input for sequencing was unstimulated CD4+ T cells sorted from spleen or lymph node cells, taken before intestinal transplant. CDR3 sequence (DNA): TGTGCCAGCAGCTTAAGCGCGGCTTCGAACACCGGGGAGCTGTTTTTT. Its protein is CASSLSAASNTGELFF.